This T cell receptor (beta chain) emerged from a study of cytomegalovirus exposure and HLA in healthy donors. Whole-study results and caveats: Generally TCR sequences proved uncommon, though certain public TCRs appeared in numerous donors.

Clones were sequenced by immunoSEQ multiplex PCR, and TCRdb holds only the in-frame ones, with some missing. Counted here are 80,000 to 95,000 clones, about 96% occurring once; the ten biggest clones make up approximately 1.4%. Concerning this clone itself: Its antigen is not identified.

The CDR3 is 14 residues long. Germline V lookup: CDR1 SEHNR, CDR2 FQNEAQ (reference sequence). V gave up 1 base and J gave up 5 bases, with 11 bases separating them. The rearrangement links TRBV7-9 to TRBJ2-5; tentative D call: TRBD1 (5 bases). This clonotype was obtained from a woman between 18 and 29 years old in good health and CMV-seronegative. Sequenced input: PBMCs. The DNA for the CDR3 is TGTGCCAGCAGCTTAGGGGGCCCGATCGAGACCCAGTACTTC. As protein: CASSLGGPIETQYF.